The 11 T cell receptor beta chains below were found in one sample sequenced in a study of lymphopenia after photon versus proton radiotherapy. The assay was immunoSEQ multiplex PCR, and TCRdb's table has in-frame clones only and misses some. Of some 30,000 clones listed, 90% are singletons. This specimen consisted of peripheral blood, obtained from a patient treated with photon-based radiotherapy. Receptor source: a woman between 50 and 59 years old with pancreatic cancer.

The gene calls are TRBV28 and TRBJ2-7; D is perhaps TRBD1 (6 bases). Per germline, CDR1 MDHEN and CDR2 SYDVKM. Deletions cut 6 bases from V and 3 bases from J, with 18 bases between. The CDR3 covers 15 residues. The CDR3 DNA follows: TGTGCCAGCAGAACTACTAGTACAGGGAACTACGAGCAGTACTTC. This codes for CASRTTSTGNYEQYF.

The CDR3 spells CASSWETGMNTEAFF. CDR3 DNA: TGTGCCAGCAGTTGGGAGACTGGCATGAACACTGAAGCTTTCTTT. The rearrangement links TRBV28 to TRBJ1-1; no clear D. V was pared by 4 bases and J by 0 bases, with 12 bases between. From germline, CDR1 is MDHEN and CDR2 SYDVKM. This CDR3 has 15 amino acids.

J is TRBJ2-3 and V is TRBV27, with no clear D. There are 18 residues in the CDR3. Germline CDR1 reads MNHEY; CDR2 reads SMNVEV (reference sequence). V lost 6 bases to trimming and J lost 2 bases, with 24 bases between them. The CDR3 DNA reads as TGTGCCAGCAGCCAATTTTCGGTGTTAGTAGGGATCACAGATACGCAGTATTTT. This gives the protein CASSQFSVLVGITDTQYF.

Written as DNA, the CDR3 is TGTGCCTGGAGCGGACAGAACACCGGGGAGCTGTTTTTT. As protein: CAWSGQNTGELFF. The V and J genes are TRBV30 and TRBJ2-2; the D gene is possibly TRBD1 (5 bases). Trimming shortened V by 3 bases and J by 1 base, and 6 bases separated the two germline ends. The germline CDR1 and CDR2 sequences are GTSNPN and SVGIG (reference sequence). This CDR3 spans 13 amino acids. The whole variable domain, remainder taken from reference TRBV30 and TRBJ2-2, is SQTIHQWPATLVQPVGSPLSLECTVEGTSNPNLYWYRQAAGRGLQLLFYSVGIGQISSEVPQNLSASRPQDRQFILSSKKLLLSDSGFYLCAWSGQNTGELFFGEGSRLTVL.

V is TRBV15 and J is TRBJ2-2; 9 bases fit TRBD1. The V and J ends lost 6 bases and 2 bases, in that order; junction bases with no gene match: 1. CDR3 length: 14 residues. Germline V CDR1 and CDR2: LNHNV, YYDKDF (reference sequence). This chain's CDR3 is CATRGQGNTGELFF. The CDR3 coding sequence is TGTGCCACCAGGGGACAGGGAAACACCGGGGAGCTGTTTTTT. The full variable domain, rest sourced from reference TRBV15 and TRBJ2-2, is DAMVIQNPRYQVTQFGKPVTLSCSQTLNHNVMYWYQQKSSQAPKLLFHYYDKDFNNEADTPDNFQSRRPNTSFCFLDIRSPGLGDTAMYLCATRGQGNTGELFFGEGSRLTVL.

The chain combines TRBV27 with TRBJ2-3, with TRBD2 matching 9 bases. The CDR3 contains 17 residues. V lost 2 bases, J lost 1 base, and 7 bases stayed unmatched. Per germline, CDR1 MNHEY and CDR2 SMNVEV (reference sequence). Here the CDR3 reads CASSLLMPSGGTDTQYF. CDR3 sequence (DNA): TGTGCCAGCAGTTTACTTATGCCTAGCGGGGGCACAGATACGCAGTATTTT.

This clone was seen a few times. The V and J genes are TRBV7-6 and TRBJ1-4; TRBD1 matches 8 bases. The CDR3 covers 15 residues. V trimming: 5 bases; J trimming: 7 bases; junction bases outside the gene matches: 9. CDR1 is SGHVS and CDR2 is FNYEAQ in the germline V gene. CDR3 residues: CASSLLQGGAEKLFF. As DNA, the CDR3 is TGTGCCAGCAGCCTACTACAGGGGGGTGCTGAAAAACTGTTTTTT.

The chain recombines TRBV7-9 with TRBJ2-7; D perhaps matches TRBD2 (5 bases). The germline V gene encodes CDR1 SEHNR and CDR2 FQNEAQ (reference sequence). The ends were cut back, 1 base at V and 2 bases at J, with 12 bases in the middle. The CDR3 has 15 amino acids. The CDR3 spells CASSLGGIGAYEQYF. CDR3 sequence (DNA): TGTGCCAGCAGCTTAGGGGGTATCGGGGCCTACGAGCAGTACTTC.

The chain employs TRBV19 and TRBJ2-5, with D maybe TRBD1 (5 bases). CDR1 LNHDA and CDR2 SQIVND come from the germline V gene (reference sequence). Trimming removed 9 bases at V and 3 bases at J, with 20 bases between. The CDR3 runs to 15 residues. Here the CDR3 reads CASGIGHAQEETQYF. The CDR3 DNA reads as TGTGCCAGCGGCATTGGACACGCGCAAGAAGAGACCCAGTACTTC.

The chain recombines TRBV27 with TRBJ2-3; tentatively, D is TRBD2 (5 bases). V dropped 0 bases and J dropped 3 bases, with 7 bases sitting between them. Germline V gene lookup returns CDR1 MNHEY and CDR2 SMNVEV (reference sequence). This CDR3 spans 14 amino acids. The CDR3 region is CASSLSGRTDTQYF. In DNA form, the CDR3 reads TGTGCCAGCAGTTTATCGGGGAGAACAGATACGCAGTATTTT.

The V and J genes are TRBV4-1 and TRBJ2-1; no firm D call. The CDR3 is 15 residues long. Germline V gives CDR1 MGHRA, CDR2 YSYEKL. Trimming removed 0 bases at V and 7 bases at J, with 13 bases between. The CDR3 sequence: CASSQDRGLGNEQFF. CDR3 DNA sequence: TGCGCCAGCAGCCAAGATCGAGGCCTGGGGAATGAGCAGTTCTTC.